The present entry profiles one TCR beta chain with its context. Only in-frame clones appear in the TCRdb table, and some are missing; sequencing was by immunoSEQ multiplex PCR. The sample yields around 14,000 clones, about two thirds seen once. The V gene's germline CDR1 is SGHNT and CDR2 YYREEE (reference sequence). CDR3 length: 16 residues. Trimming cost V 3 bases and J 4 bases, with 16 bases left between them. This sample is drawn from a study of tumor-infiltrating lymphocytes in localized non-small cell lung cancer. Sample: uninvolved lung tissue not adjacent to the tumor. This sequence originates from a human donor with non-small cell lung cancer. The gene calls are TRBV5-4 and TRBJ1-4, with D tentatively TRBD1 (5 bases). As DNA, the CDR3 is TGTGCCAGCAGCTCCCAGGGAGGTGGGCTTAATGAAAAACTGTTTTTT. Translating gives CASSSQGGGLNEKLFF.